The clone carrying this T cell receptor beta chain was counted a single time. The germline V gene encodes CDR1 LNHDA and CDR2 SQIVND (reference sequence). This CDR3 has 13 amino acids. Trimming removed 3 bases at V and 6 bases at J, with 9 bases between. TCRdb keeps only in-frame clones here, not all; method: immunoSEQ multiplex PCR. The table records 50,000 to 65,000 clones, roughly 94% of them present only once. The record originates from a study of cytomegalovirus exposure and HLA in healthy donors. Sequencing was performed on PBMCs. The clonotype comes from a woman under 30 in good health and CMV-seropositive. The chain employs TRBV19 and TRBJ1-5; tentatively, D is TRBD1 (6 bases). The CDR3 reads CASSIGGLQPQHF. The DNA for the CDR3 is TGTGCCAGTAGTATCGGGGGGCTTCAGCCCCAGCATTTT.